The clone carrying this T cell receptor (beta chain) was counted a few times. The antigen is unknown. Trimming pared 6 bases from V and 0 bases from J, leaving 12 bases between. The CDR3 covers 15 residues. Germline CDR1 is MNHNS and CDR2 is SASEGT. TCRdb ran MiXCR on the reads and lists one entry per CDR3 protein. Of about 700,000 distinct CDR3 sequences in the sample, around 31% were seen once. The data belong to a study of T cell repertoires in cytomegalovirus infection. Overall study: The study used recently identified HLA-C-restricted and well-studied HLA-B-restricted CMV epitopes. CMV infection plus the matching HLA type was flagged by public TCR beta signatures. Study findings and constraints: In two of eight donors, the top clonotype was HLA-C-restricted CMV-specific.

The chain has TRBV6-1 and TRBJ2-1; no clear D gene. The specimen comprised cultured PBMCs, sampled from culture after CMV antigen stimulation. This clonotype originated in a human donor in good health (CMV status not recorded). Some clones in this sample may be carry-over from other donors' samples. The DNA for the CDR3 is TGTGCCAGCAGCTATAACCTGGGCTCCTACAATGAGCAGTTCTTC. Its translation: CASSYNLGSYNEQFF.